At least ten counts were recorded for the clone carrying this T cell receptor beta chain. The sample originates from a study of neurological immune-mediated disorders. 5'RACE with 10-nucleotide random UMIs produced the cDNA. TCRdb independently ran MiXCR on the 5' RACE reads; one entry per CDR3 protein. Of 65,000 to 85,000 distinct CDR3 sequences in the sample, about 3% were seen once. The CDR3 has 16 amino acids. V was pared by 1 base and J by 2 bases, with 12 bases between. 2 million PBMCs stored at -80 C were the source of the unsorted libraries. The source is a woman in her fifties or sixties with multiple sclerosis. Material: PBMCs. The chain joins TRBV12-3 or TRBV12-4 to TRBJ1-5; D might be TRBD1 (5 bases). In nucleotides, the CDR3 is TGTGCCAGCAGTTTAGAGTTCGGACAAGGCAATCAGCCCCAGCATTTT. This gives the protein CASSLEFGQGNQPQHF.